These 12 T cell receptor beta chains were sequenced from one sample in a study of blood T cells in healthy people across ages (dated by TCRdb to the mid-2010s). Libraries were built with 5' RACE. Data came from an Illumina HiSeq 2500. The second PCR ran for about 6 to 12 cycles and used a J-beta primer mix along with a sample-barcoded 5' primer. TCRdb passed the public sequencing reads through fastp at Q25 and MiXCR, retaining productive beta sequences. Rows with one shared CDR3 protein collapse into an entry with the most common genes and DNA. This sample holds just under 550,000 distinct CDR3 sequences; about 24% were observed only once. 8.5% to 9.5% of the sample is in the top ten clones. These data were also filed under a second study, of T cells of mothers and their children.

Sequencing was performed on blood. These receptors were collected from a boy between 5 and 17 years old in good health.

The rearrangement joins TRBV10-3 to TRBJ2-7, with TRBD1 matching 7 bases. The CDR3 covers 13 residues. In germline, CDR1 is ENHRY, CDR2 SYGVKD. J lost 7 bases, V lost 6 bases, and 9 bases had no gene match. CDR3 sequence (DNA): TGTGCCATCAGCAGACAGGGTCTAAGAGAGCAGTACTTC. Protein sequence: CAISRQGLREQYF.

This clonotype occurred many times. The chain employs TRBV27 and TRBJ2-3, with 7 bases identical to TRBD2. This CDR3 comprises 14 residues. J gave up 1 base and V 2 bases, and 0 bases lay outside the gene matches. Germline CDR1 and CDR2: MNHEY and SMNVEV (reference sequence). The CDR3, as DNA: TGTGCCAGCAGTTTAGGGGGGGGCACAGATACGCAGTATTTT. It specifies CASSLGGGTDTQYF.

The chain links TRBV7-9 to TRBJ1-6; D not resolved. The CDR3 sequence is 14 residues long. V lost 2 bases to trimming and J lost 7 bases, with 9 bases between them. CDR1 is SEHNR and CDR2 is FQNEAQ in the germline V gene (reference sequence). CDR3 sequence: CASSLLGSNSPLHF. The CDR3 nucleotides are TGTGCCAGCAGCTTATTGGGGTCAAATTCACCCCTCCACTTT.

This clonotype was observed at least ten times. The gene calls are TRBV7-2 and TRBJ2-5; D gene ambiguous. The J call is uncertain, as TRBJ2-7 better fits the DNA end. The length of the CDR3 is 12 residues. CDR1 is SGHTA, CDR2 FQGNSA, per germline. The CDR3 loop is CASSLFIHEQYF. The CDR3 region has the DNA TGTGCCAGCAGCTTATTTATCCACGAGCAGTACTTC.

V and J are TRBV3-1 and TRBJ2-2; D perhaps matches TRBD1 (6 bases). Germline CDR1 reads LGHDT; CDR2 reads YNNKEL (reference sequence). The CDR3 runs to 16 residues. V shed 3 bases and J shed 4 bases, with 15 bases lying between them. CDR3 DNA sequence: TGTGCCAGCAGCCACCGAGACCGGACAGCCACCGGGGAGCTGTTTTTT. It encodes CASSHRDRTATGELFF.

This clonotype was recorded a few times. The V and J genes are TRBV5-4 and TRBJ1-4; TRBD1 agrees at 7 bases. The trim removed 1 base at V and 6 bases at J, leaving 6 bases unmatched. CDR3 length: 15 amino acids. Germline V gene lookup returns CDR1 SGHNT and CDR2 YYREEE (reference sequence). The CDR3 reads CASSLRGRGDEKLFF. Written as DNA, the CDR3 is TGTGCCAGCAGCTTGAGGGGGCGCGGAGATGAAAAACTGTTTTTT.

V usage is TRBV12-5 and J usage is TRBJ2-1, with 7 bases that match TRBD2. V shed 1 base and J 3 bases; nucleotides not matched to a gene: 9. Germline CDR1 and CDR2: LGHNT and FRNRAP. The CDR3 is 17 amino acids. CDR3: CASGLAETSAYYNEQFF. CDR3 in DNA: TGTGCTAGTGGTTTGGCCGAAACTAGCGCCTACTACAATGAGCAGTTCTTC. Full variable domain (remainder filled in from reference TRBV12-5 and TRBJ2-1): DARVTQTPRHKVTEMGQEVTMRCQPILGHNTVFWYRQTMMQGLELLAYFRNRAPLDDSGMPKDRFSAEMPDATLATLKIQPSEPRDSAVYFCASGLAETSAYYNEQFFGPGTRLTVL.

The gene calls are TRBV7-9 and TRBJ2-5; the match to TRBD2 covers 12 bases. With the DNA end fitting TRBJ2-7 better, the J assignment may be wrong. Germline-derived CDR1 and CDR2 are SEHNR and FQNEAQ (reference sequence). This CDR3 spans 17 amino acids. CDR3 loop: CASSLAIGLAGTYEQYF. The CDR3 region has the DNA TGTGCCAGCAGCTTAGCCATAGGACTAGCGGGAACCTACGAGCAGTACTTC.

The chain recombines TRBV27 with TRBJ1-1, with D unresolved. V was trimmed by 2 bases and J by 5 bases, leaving 12 bases between them. The CDR3 spans 14 residues. The germline gives CDR1 MNHEY, CDR2 SMNVEV (reference sequence). The DNA of the CDR3 is TGTGCCAGCAGTTTAAACCTTGGGTTGACTGAAGCTTTCTTT. The encoded protein is CASSLNLGLTEAFF.

This clonotype was recorded many times. The V gene is TRBV7-2, the J gene TRBJ2-4; 12 nucleotides match TRBD2. The J segment lost 1 base and the V segment lost 5 bases, leaving 12 bases of the junction unmatched. Per the germline V gene, CDR1 is SGHTA and CDR2 is FQGNSA. This CDR3 has 19 residues. For the CDR3, the DNA is TGTGCCAGCAGCGTCCCTAGCGGGAGGGCCACTTCGGCCAAAAACATTCAGTACTTC. This encodes CASSVPSGRATSAKNIQYF.

This clonotype was observed a few times. This chain links TRBV28 with TRBJ1-1, with D possibly TRBD1 on 5 matching bases. From germline, CDR1 is MDHEN and CDR2 SYDVKM. The V end lost 5 bases, the J end lost 1 base, and 11 bases lay between the germline ends. This CDR3 is built from 14 residues. The CDR3 sequence is CASSLDRWNTEAFF. CDR3 sequence (DNA): TGTGCCAGCAGTCTAGACAGATGGAACACTGAAGCTTTCTTT. Looking up the rest from reference TRBV28 and TRBJ1-1 gives the full variable domain: DVKVTQSSRYLVKRTGEKVFLECVQDMDHENMFWYRQDPGLGLRLIYFSYDVKMKEKGDIPEGYSVSREKKERFSLILESASTNQTSMYLCASSLDRWNTEAFFGQGTRLTVV.

This clonotype was picked up a small number of times. The chain links TRBV6-2 or TRBV6-3 to TRBJ2-7, with a possible D match to TRBD1 (6 bases). CDR1 is MNHEY and CDR2 is SVGEGT in the germline V gene. The CDR3 extends over 13 amino acids. Trimming took 8 bases from V and 9 from J, leaving 20 bases between them. The CDR3 bases are TGTGCCAGCCACTCGAAAGGGACACTATCGCAGTACTTC. Translated, it gives CASHSKGTLSQYF.